In its sample, the clone carrying this T cell receptor (beta chain) was seen once. Germline CDR1 LGHDT, CDR2 YNNKEL (reference sequence). J lost 7 bases, V lost 0 bases, and 6 bases had no gene match. The CDR3 sequence is 16 residues long. These data are taken from a study of blood T cell repertoires in COVID-19. Overall study: Researchers got acute and convalescent COVID-19 samples from the United States, Italy and Spain. T cells, B-cell-depleted T cells, or PBMCs supplied cDNA or gDNA.

In the original workflow: Nucleated cell counts were estimated from reference gene primer amplification. Repertoires were generated with immunoSEQ multiplex PCR, while TCRdb's copy carries only in-frame clones and drops some. Clone size and V and J calls were adopted from that table, with D and trimming inferred from the DNA. Of 75,000 to 90,000 clones in the sample, approximately 89% were seen once. The gene calls are TRBV3-1 (or the pseudogene TRBV3-2) and TRBJ1-4; 9 bases map to TRBD1. Sample: peripheral blood. This TCR came from a man aged 45-65 years with active or convalescent COVID-19. In nucleotides, the CDR3 is TGTGCCAGCAGCCAAGAGACGGGACAGGGAGGTGAAAAACTGTTTTTT. Translating it yields CASSQETGQGGEKLFF.